These 8 T cell receptor beta chains were all obtained from the same sample, sequenced in a study of T cell responses to AZD1222 COVID-19 vaccine. Assay used: immunoSEQ multiplex PCR; TCRdb lists only in-frame clones, some missing. The table has approximately 150,000 clones, about 89% seen once. The material sequenced was peripheral blood, taken 28 days after the second AZD1222 dose. These receptors were taken from an adult who received the AZD1222 COVID-19 vaccine.

This clone was observed a handful of times. This rearrangement joins TRBV7-8 to TRBJ1-5, with no clear D. Per germline, CDR1 SGHVS and CDR2 FQNEAQ. The CDR3 contains 15 residues. The germline V and J ends were trimmed by 5 bases and 4 bases, with 15 bases remaining between them. For the CDR3, the DNA is TGTGCCAGCAGCCCCCCGGTCCCCCGAAATCAGCCCCAGCATTTT. Translation gives CASSPPVPRNQPQHF.

This chain links TRBV7-4 with TRBJ2-3, with a tentative D call TRBD2 (5 bases). Trimming removed 6 bases at V and 0 bases at J, with 13 bases between. Germline V gene lookup returns CDR1 SGHVT and CDR2 SQSDAQ. The CDR3 is 15 residues long. In nucleotides, the CDR3 is TGTGCCAGCAGTAGGAGGACTCAAAGCACAGATACGCAGTATTTT. Translation: CASSRRTQSTDTQYF. The complete variable domain, with remaining parts taken from reference TRBV7-4 and TRBJ2-3, reads GAGVSQSPRYKVAKRGRDVALRCDSISGHVTLYWYRQTLGQGSEVLTYSQSDAQRDKSGRPSGRFSAERPERSVSTLKIQRTEQGDSAVYLCASSRRTQSTDTQYFGPGTRLTVL.

J is TRBJ2-7 and V is TRBV7-3; D remains ambiguous. CDR1 SGHTA and CDR2 FQGTGA come from the germline V gene. V dropped 0 bases and J dropped 6 bases, with 9 bases sitting between them. CDR3 size: 13 residues. The DNA for the CDR3 is TGTGCCAGCAGCTTAACACCCTCTAGCGAGCAGTACTTC. As protein: CASSLTPSSEQYF.

The chain is built from TRBV5-6 and TRBJ1-1; no definite D call. The V and J ends lost 2 bases and 1 base respectively, with 6 bases between them. The germline V gene has CDR1 SGHDT and CDR2 YYEEEE. The CDR3 runs to 13 residues. The CDR3 is CASSLGPNTEAFF. The CDR3 nucleotides are TGTGCCAGCAGCTTAGGGCCGAACACTGAAGCTTTCTTT.

J is TRBJ1-5 and V is TRBV5-4, with a weak D call TRBD1 (6 bases). The V end lost 2 bases, the J end lost 6 bases, and 9 bases lay between the germline ends. Germline V gene lookup returns CDR1 SGHNT and CDR2 YYREEE (reference sequence). The CDR3 has 13 amino acids. The CDR3: CASSLGGSQPQHF. In DNA, the CDR3 is TGTGCCAGCAGCTTAGGGGGGAGTCAGCCCCAGCATTTT.

The chain is built from TRBV7-8 and TRBJ2-7; the match to TRBD1 covers 7 bases. J lost 3 bases, V lost 7 bases, and 9 bases had no gene match. The germline V gene encodes CDR1 SGHVS and CDR2 FQNEAQ. The CDR3 runs 14 residues. The DNA of the CDR3 is TGTGCCAGCACCCTGACAGGGAGCGTCTACGAGCAGTACTTC. Its protein product is CASTLTGSVYEQYF.

The CDR3 bases are TGTGCCAGCAGCTTCGACAGGGACTACGAGCAGTACTTC. Protein: CASSFDRDYEQYF. This rearrangement joins TRBV7-6 to TRBJ2-7; 7 bases map to TRBD1. After removal of 3 bases from V and 3 bases from J, the junction contained 2 bases not matched to a gene. CDR1 is SGHVS, CDR2 FNYEAQ, per germline. This CDR3 comprises 13 residues.

The chain joins TRBV11-1 to TRBJ2-2; D gene ambiguous. The ends were cut back, 2 bases at V and 0 bases at J, with 7 bases in the middle. Germline CDR1 and CDR2: SGHAT and FQDESV (reference sequence). The CDR3 is made up of 15 amino acids. The CDR3 is CASSLTTTNTGELFF. CDR3 nucleotides: TGTGCCAGCAGCTTAACTACTACGAACACCGGGGAGCTGTTTTTT. Full variable domain (missing parts from reference TRBV11-1 and TRBJ2-2): EAEVAQSPRYKITEKSQAVAFWCDPISGHATLYWYRQILGQGPELLVQFQDESVVDDSQLPKDRFSAERLKGVDSTLKIQPAELGDSAMYLCASSLTTTNTGELFFGEGSRLTVL.